These T cell receptor beta chains were read from a single sample in a study of blood T cell repertoires in COVID-19. Libraries were prepared by immunoSEQ multiplex PCR; TCRdb keeps only in-frame clonotypes and omits some of them. The sample records about 140,000 clones, about 76% being singletons. Sequencing was performed on peripheral blood. The receptors shown here come from a man at least 80 years old with acute or convalescent COVID-19. Each CDR3 is given with its conserved first and last residue. The D gene is left open where the match is weak. Clone size is shown for a subset of rows, as once, few, many or a class of expanded clone.

clone_size,j_call,cdr3_length,d_call,v_call,cdr3_nt,cdr3_aa
.,TRBJ2-7,16,.,TRBV15,TGTGCCACCAGCAGAGATCTGGGGGCAGCCCCCTACGAGCAGTACTTC,CATSRDLGAAPYEQYF
.,TRBJ1-4,15,.,TRBV5-6,TGTGCCAGCAGCTCAACCGGGACTTGGGATGAAAAACTGTTTTTT,CASSSTGTWDEKLFF
.,TRBJ2-7,16,.,TRBV27,TGTGCCCCGGACGAGAGGATCGTGACAGTTTACTACGAGCAGTACTTC,CAPDERIVTVYYEQYF
.,TRBJ2-1,11,.,TRBV29-1,TGCAGCGTTGGGGTCGGGAATGAGCAGTTCTTC,CSVGVGNEQFF
.,TRBJ2-7,11,TRBD1,TRBV20-1,TGCAGTGCTCTCCAGGGGGACGAGCAGTACTTC,CSALQGDEQYF
.,TRBJ1-5,14,.,TRBV7-2,TGTGCCAGCAGCTTAGGGCCAGGGGATCAGCCCCAGCATTTT,CASSLGPGDQPQHF
few,TRBJ2-3,13,TRBD2,TRBV2,TGTGCCAGCTCCGGGACTAACACAGATACGCAGTATTTT,CASSGTNTDTQYF
.,TRBJ2-3,14,.,TRBV9,TGTGCCAGCAGCGTAAACCCTATCGGAGATACGCAGTATTTT,CASSVNPIGDTQYF
.,TRBJ2-2,17,TRBD2,TRBV9,TGTGCCAGCAGCGTAGATAGCGGGGGAACGAACACCGGGGAGCTGTTTTTT,CASSVDSGGTNTGELFF
.,TRBJ2-3,13,.,TRBV12-3/TRBV12-4,TGTGCCAGCACGGGGGTGAGCACAGATACGCAGTATTTT,CASTGVSTDTQYF
once,TRBJ2-1,13,.,TRBV6-5,TGTGCCAGCAGTTACTCCGACAGGTTAGAGCAGTTCTTC,CASSYSDRLEQFF
.,TRBJ2-3,16,.,TRBV27,TGTGCCAGCAGTTTAGGGACCAGGGGTACCACAGATACGCAGTATTTT,CASSLGTRGTTDTQYF
.,TRBJ2-1,15,TRBD1,TRBV5-1,TGCGCCAGCAGCTTCGGACAGGGTATCTACAATGAGCAGTTCTTC,CASSFGQGIYNEQFF
few,TRBJ1-2,14,TRBD1,TRBV4-2,TGTGCCAGCAGCCAATCCACAGGGGTAAATGGCTACACCTTC,CASSQSTGVNGYTF
.,TRBJ1-1,13,.,TRBV2,TGTGCGGGCAGTGAGTCAGTGAACACTGAAGCTTTCTTT,CAGSESVNTEAFF
once,TRBJ1-4,14,.,TRBV2,TGTGCCAGCCGAGGGCTTTCGGGAGATGAAAAACTGTTTTTT,CASRGLSGDEKLFF
.,TRBJ2-1,16,.,TRBV11-3,TGTGCCAGCAGCTTTTCCGCAGGGTTTCAATACAATGAGCAGTTCTTC,CASSFSAGFQYNEQFF
.,TRBJ2-2,15,.,TRBV5-4,TGTGCCAGCAGCTTGGGAGGGTCGAACACCGGGGAGCTGTTTTTT,CASSLGGSNTGELFF
.,TRBJ2-4,14,.,TRBV28,TGTGCCAGCCATTCGAGACTAGCCAAAAACATTCAGTACTTC,CASHSRLAKNIQYF
once,TRBJ2-1,14,TRBD2,TRBV6-4,TGTGCCAGCAGTCGAAGGACTAGCTCGAATGAGCAGTTCTTC,CASSRRTSSNEQFF
few,TRBJ1-2,11,.,TRBV6-5,TGTGCCAGCAGGACCGGGGGGGGCTACACCTTC,CASRTGGGYTF
.,TRBJ2-2,15,.,TRBV5-4,TGTGCCAGCAGCCAGAAGTTAGGGGGCACCGGGGAGCTGTTTTTT,CASSQKLGGTGELFF
.,TRBJ1-2,15,.,TRBV3-1/TRBV3-2,TGTGCCAGCAGCCCGGCCTTGGGAGCTAACTATGGCTACACCTTC,CASSPALGANYGYTF
.,TRBJ2-3,16,.,TRBV5-1,TGCGCCAGCAGCACTGGACAGCCAAGGAGCACAGATACGCAGTATTTT,CASSTGQPRSTDTQYF
.,TRBJ1-4,18,.,TRBV3-1/TRBV3-2,TGTGCCAGCAGCCAAGAGGGCCTCACAGAGCCAACTAATGAAAAACTGTTTTTT,CASSQEGLTEPTNEKLFF
.,TRBJ1-5,16,.,TRBV27,TGTGCCAGCAGCCCGGTGACGGGGGATGGCAATCAGCCCCAGCATTTT,CASSPVTGDGNQPQHF
.,TRBJ1-4,15,TRBD1,TRBV5-1,TGCGCCAGCAGCTCAGGGACAGGGCAGGGCGAAAAACTGTTTTTT,CASSSGTGQGEKLFF
.,TRBJ1-2,17,TRBD1,TRBV9,TGTGCCAGCAGCCCACAATCTACAGGGGGCTCGGGCTATGGCTACACCTTC,CASSPQSTGGSGYGYTF
.,TRBJ2-2,16,.,TRBV6-2/TRBV6-3,TGTGCCAGCAGTAACCTCGGGACATCGAACACCGGGGAGCTGTTTTTT,CASSNLGTSNTGELFF
.,TRBJ2-7,15,TRBD1,TRBV2,TGTGCCAGCAGTGAAGGGACAGGGTCTCCCTACGAGCAGTACTTC,CASSEGTGSPYEQYF
few,TRBJ2-3,16,TRBD2,TRBV6-2/TRBV6-3,TGTGCCAGCAGTTACTGGGCTAGCGGGGACACAGATACGCAGTATTTT,CASSYWASGDTDTQYF
.,TRBJ1-2,13,TRBD1,TRBV29-1,TGCAGCGCCGGACCGACAGGGTTCTATGGCTACACCTTC,CSAGPTGFYGYTF
.,TRBJ2-3,14,.,TRBV13,TGTGCCAGCAGCATTTGGGGGGGGCGATATACGCAGTATTTT,CASSIWGGRYTQYF
.,TRBJ2-7,14,.,TRBV4-2,TGTGCCAGCAGCCATCGCGGGAACTCCTACGAGCAGTACTTC,CASSHRGNSYEQYF
.,TRBJ2-1,11,.,TRBV2,TGTGCCAGCAGTGGTTTCGATGAGCAGTTCTTC,CASSGFDEQFF
.,TRBJ1-1,14,.,TRBV7-2,TGTGCCAGCCCAACATCAGGGAAGGTAACTGAAGCTTTCTTT,CASPTSGKVTEAFF
.,TRBJ2-6,17,TRBD2,TRBV4-3,TGCGCCAGCAGCCAAGGGACTAGCGTTTCTGGGGCCAACGTCCTGACTTTC,CASSQGTSVSGANVLTF
few,TRBJ2-2,14,.,TRBV7-2,TGTGCCAGCAGCTTAGGAGGCGGAACCGGGGAGCTGTTTTTT,CASSLGGGTGELFF
.,TRBJ1-2,14,TRBD1,TRBV28,TGTGCCAGCAGTTCCGACAGGGCAAATGGTGGCTACACCTTC,CASSSDRANGGYTF
.,TRBJ2-1,15,TRBD1,TRBV5-1,TGCGCCAGCAGCACCGGGACAGGGGTCTCCAATGAGCAGTTCTTC,CASSTGTGVSNEQFF
.,TRBJ2-1,15,TRBD2,TRBV4-1,TGCGCCAGCAGCCAAGAGGGACTAGTGGGCAATGAGCAGTTCTTC,CASSQEGLVGNEQFF
.,TRBJ2-4,14,TRBD1,TRBV30,TGTGCCTGGAGCGGACAGGGGTTCAAAAACATTCAGTACTTC,CAWSGQGFKNIQYF
.,TRBJ1-4,14,.,TRBV18,TGTGCCAGCTCACCGCTGAGGACTAATGAAAAACTGTTTTTT,CASSPLRTNEKLFF